The TCR beta chain under discussion was sequenced for a study of cytomegalovirus exposure and HLA in healthy donors. Whole-study results and caveats: TCR beta V- and J-gene trimming was later associated with a missense DCLRE1C variant.

As to this clone: Its specificity is not known.

The J segment lost 8 bases and the V segment lost 5 bases, leaving 6 bases of the junction unmatched. CDR1 LNHDA and CDR2 SQIVND come from the germline V gene (reference sequence). This CDR3 contains 14 residues. The PCR ran on 60 Vbeta and 13 Jbeta primers. TCRdb's table, derived via immunoSEQ multiplex PCR, lists solely in-frame clones and lacks some. The sample shows approximately 210,000 clones, roughly 82% of them seen only once. V gene TRBV19 combines with J gene TRBJ2-1; TRBD2 matches 10 bases. The sample taken for sequencing was PBMCs. This clonotype was obtained from a man in his forties or fifties in good health and CMV-seropositive. The CDR3 nucleotides read TGTGCCAGTAGTGGGCTAGCGGGAGATTATGAGCAGTTCTTC. It is translated as CASSGLAGDYEQFF.